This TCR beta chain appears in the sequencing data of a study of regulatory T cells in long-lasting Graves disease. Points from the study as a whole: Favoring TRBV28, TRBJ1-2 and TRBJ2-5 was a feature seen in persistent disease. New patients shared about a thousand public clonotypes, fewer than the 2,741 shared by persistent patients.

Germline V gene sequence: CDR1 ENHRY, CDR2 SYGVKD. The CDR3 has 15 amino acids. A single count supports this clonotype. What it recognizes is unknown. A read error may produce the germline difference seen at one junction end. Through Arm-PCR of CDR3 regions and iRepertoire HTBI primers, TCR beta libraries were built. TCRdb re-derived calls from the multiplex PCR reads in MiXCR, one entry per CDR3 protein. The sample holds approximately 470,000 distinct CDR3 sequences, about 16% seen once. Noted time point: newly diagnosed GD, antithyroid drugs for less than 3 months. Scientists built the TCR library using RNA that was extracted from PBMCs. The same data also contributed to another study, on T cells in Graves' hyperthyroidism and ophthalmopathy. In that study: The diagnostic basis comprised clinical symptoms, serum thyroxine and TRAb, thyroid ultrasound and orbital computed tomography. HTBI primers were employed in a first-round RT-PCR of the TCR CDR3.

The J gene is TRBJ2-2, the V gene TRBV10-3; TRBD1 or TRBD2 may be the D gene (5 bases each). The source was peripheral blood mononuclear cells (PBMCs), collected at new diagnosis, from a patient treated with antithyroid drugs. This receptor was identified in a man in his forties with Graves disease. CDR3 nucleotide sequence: TGTGCCGTCAGTGAAGCCGGGGCTAACAGTGTGAAGCTGTTTTTT. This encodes CAVSEAGANSVKLFF.